This T cell receptor (beta chain) derives from a study of Graves' ophthalmopathy and Graves' hyperthyroidism. Whole-study results and caveats: In predicting ophthalmopathy progression, the model reached 70.59% sensitivity and 72.22% specificity.

Germline CDR1 and CDR2: SGHRS and YFSETQ. The CDR3 has 17 amino acids. V was clipped by 0 bases and J by 1 base; unmatched bases: 9. The table lists this clonotype with many counts. Its antigen is not identified. RNA transcripts provided the template for amplifying TCR beta CDR3 regions. Amplification began with first-round RT-PCR using HTBI primers, then second-round multiplex PCR was performed. Via MiXCR, TCRdb re-called the multiplex PCR reads, giving one row per CDR3 protein. The table has around 400,000 distinct CDR3 sequences, under 25% seen once; the top ten hold roughly 3%. Only newly diagnosed hyperthyroidism patients aged 18 to 65, with under 2 months' duration, were enrolled.

The chain carries TRBV5-1 and TRBJ2-7, with TRBD1 matching 8 bases. The sequenced sample consisted of peripheral blood. The sequence came from a woman under 30 with stable Graves' hyperthyroidism. CDR3 DNA: TGCGCCAGCAGCTTGGGCCGTACAGGGGGTGCGTCCTACGAGCAGTACTTC. It codes for CASSLGRTGGASYEQYF.